The subject of this entry is one T cell receptor (beta chain). Its specificity is unknown. This sample is drawn from a study of cytomegalovirus exposure and HLA in healthy donors. CDR1 and CDR2 (germline): MNHEY, SVGAGI. Trimming took 2 bases from V and 5 from J, leaving 12 bases between them. The CDR3 covers 15 residues. The PCR made use of 60 Vbeta and 13 Jbeta primers. Clones were sequenced by immunoSEQ multiplex PCR, and TCRdb holds only the in-frame ones, with some missing. The table lists 150,000 to 200,000 clones, around 75% of them singletons, with less than 5% in the top ten. Study-level results: Among immune exposure information, only CMV serostatus was available. Published work reported that the classifier diagnosed cytomegalovirus status with high specificity and sensitivity.

The TCR originated in a male donor in good health and CMV-seronegative. The gene calls are TRBV6-5 and TRBJ1-4; no definite D call. Sequences were obtained from PBMCs. The CDR3 DNA reads TGTGCCAGCAGTTACGGTTTCTCGGGAAATGAAAAACTGTTTTTT. Amino acid sequence: CASSYGFSGNEKLFF.